One TCR beta chain is described in this entry. The data were obtained in a study of blood T cell repertoires in COVID-19. Across the study: Samples of COVID-19 (acute and convalescent) were obtained from the United States, Italy and Spain. Nucleic acid was either cDNA or gDNA, and it came from T cells, B-cell-depleted T cells, or PBMCs.

In the source study's methods: Reference gene primer amplification in the assay estimated nucleated cell counts. This table comes from immunoSEQ multiplex PCR, and its TCRdb copy is limited to in-frame clones, with some not included. Clonal size and the V and J genes are those of that table, whereas D and trimming came from the DNA. Of 150,000 to 200,000 clones listed, around 86% are singletons. V dropped 1 base and J dropped 4; count of bases not matched to a gene: 4. Germline CDR1 is SGHDT and CDR2 is YYEEEE. CDR3 size: 14 residues. This TCR was recovered from a man aged 45-65 years with active or convalescent COVID-19. The chain carries TRBV5-6 and TRBJ1-1; 7 nucleotides line up with TRBD1. Sequencing used peripheral blood. CDR3 DNA: TGTGCCAGCAGCTTGACAGGGGTGACCACTGAAGCTTTCTTT. Translated: CASSLTGVTTEAFF. Complete variable domain (other parts from reference TRBV5-6 and TRBJ1-1): DAGVTQSPTHLIKTRGQQVTLRCSPKSGHDTVSWYQQALGQGPQFIFQYYEEEERQRGNFPDRFSGHQFPNYSSELNVNALLLGDSALYLCASSLTGVTTEAFFGQGTRLTVV.